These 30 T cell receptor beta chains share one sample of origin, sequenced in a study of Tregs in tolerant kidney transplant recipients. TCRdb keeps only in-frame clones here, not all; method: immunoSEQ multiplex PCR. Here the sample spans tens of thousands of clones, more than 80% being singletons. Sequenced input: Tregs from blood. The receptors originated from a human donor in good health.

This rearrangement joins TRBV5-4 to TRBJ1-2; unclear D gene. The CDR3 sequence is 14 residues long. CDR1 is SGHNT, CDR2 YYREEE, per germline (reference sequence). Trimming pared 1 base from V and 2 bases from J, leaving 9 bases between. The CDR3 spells CASSLQNENYGYTF. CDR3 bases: TGTGCCAGCAGCTTGCAAAACGAGAACTATGGCTACACCTTC.

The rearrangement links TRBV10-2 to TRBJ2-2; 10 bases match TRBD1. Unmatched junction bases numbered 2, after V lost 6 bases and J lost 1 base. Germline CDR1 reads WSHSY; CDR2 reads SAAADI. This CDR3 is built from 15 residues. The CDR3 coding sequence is TGCGCCAGCAGCCGGGACAGGGGGAACACCGGGGAGCTGTTTTTT. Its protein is CASSRDRGNTGELFF.

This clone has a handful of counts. CDR3 loop: CASSITSFRRTDTQYF. As DNA, the CDR3 is TGTGCCAGTAGTATCACTTCCTTTAGGCGCACAGATACGCAGTATTTT. J is TRBJ2-3 and V is TRBV19; unclear D gene. This CDR3 comprises 16 residues. V lost 3 bases and J 1 base, leaving 14 bases between the germline ends. The V gene's germline CDR1 is LNHDA and CDR2 SQIVND (reference sequence).

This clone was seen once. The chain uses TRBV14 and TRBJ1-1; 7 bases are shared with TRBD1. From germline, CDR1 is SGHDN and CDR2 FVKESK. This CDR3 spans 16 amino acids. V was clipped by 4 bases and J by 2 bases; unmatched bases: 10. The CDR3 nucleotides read TGTGCCAGCAGCCTATTCCCGGGACAGATAAACACTGAAGCTTTCTTT. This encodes CASSLFPGQINTEAFF.

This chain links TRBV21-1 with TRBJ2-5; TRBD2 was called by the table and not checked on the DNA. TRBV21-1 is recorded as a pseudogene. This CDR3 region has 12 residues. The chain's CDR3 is CASSKGGETQYF. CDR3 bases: TGTGCCAGCAGCAAAGGCGGCGAGACCCAGTACTTC.

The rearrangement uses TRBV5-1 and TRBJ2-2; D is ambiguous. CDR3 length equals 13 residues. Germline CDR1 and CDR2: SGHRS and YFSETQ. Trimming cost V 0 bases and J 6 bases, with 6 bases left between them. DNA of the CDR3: TGCGCCAGCAGCTTGGTTCCAGCCGGGGAGCTGTTTTTT. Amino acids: CASSLVPAGELFF.

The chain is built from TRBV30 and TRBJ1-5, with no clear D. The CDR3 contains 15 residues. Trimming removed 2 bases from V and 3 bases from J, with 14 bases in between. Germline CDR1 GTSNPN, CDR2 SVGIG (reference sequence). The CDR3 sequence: CAWSRKVGTNQPQHF. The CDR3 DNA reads TGTGCCTGGAGTAGGAAAGTGGGCACCAATCAGCCCCAGCATTTT.

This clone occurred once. Here the CDR3 reads CSAQGGWNEKLFF. CDR3 sequence (DNA): TGCAGCGCGCAAGGGGGGTGGAATGAAAAACTGTTTTTT. The chain carries TRBV29-1 and TRBJ1-4; weak D call: TRBD1 (6 bases). In germline, CDR1 is SQVTM, CDR2 ANQGSEA. Deletions cut 7 bases from V and 5 bases from J, with 14 bases between. This CDR3 contains 13 residues.

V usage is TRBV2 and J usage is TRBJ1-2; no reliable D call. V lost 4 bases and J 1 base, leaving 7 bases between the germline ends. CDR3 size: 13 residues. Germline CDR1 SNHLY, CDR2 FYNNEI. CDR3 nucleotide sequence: TGTGCCAGCAGTGGGGAAGTTAACTATGGCTACACCTTC. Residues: CASSGEVNYGYTF.

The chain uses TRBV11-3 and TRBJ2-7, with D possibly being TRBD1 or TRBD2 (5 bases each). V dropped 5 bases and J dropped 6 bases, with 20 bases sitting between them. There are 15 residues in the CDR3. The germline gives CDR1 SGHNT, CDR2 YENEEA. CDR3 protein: CASSPGRWGSTEQYF. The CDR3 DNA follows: TGTGCCAGCAGCCCGGGTCGATGGGGGAGTACCGAGCAGTACTTC.

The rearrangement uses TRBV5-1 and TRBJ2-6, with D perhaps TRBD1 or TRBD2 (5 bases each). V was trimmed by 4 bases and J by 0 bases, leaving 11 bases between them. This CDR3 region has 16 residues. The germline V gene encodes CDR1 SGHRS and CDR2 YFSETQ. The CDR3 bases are TGCGCCAGCAGCCAAGTAGGGACCTCTGGGGCCAACGTCCTGACTTTC. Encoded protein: CASSQVGTSGANVLTF.

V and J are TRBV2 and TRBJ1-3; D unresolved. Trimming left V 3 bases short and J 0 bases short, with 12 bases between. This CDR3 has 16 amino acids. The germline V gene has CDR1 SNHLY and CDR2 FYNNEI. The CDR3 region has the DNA TGTGCCAGCAGTGAGTTGTACGAACACTCTGGAAACACCATATATTTT. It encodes CASSELYEHSGNTIYF.

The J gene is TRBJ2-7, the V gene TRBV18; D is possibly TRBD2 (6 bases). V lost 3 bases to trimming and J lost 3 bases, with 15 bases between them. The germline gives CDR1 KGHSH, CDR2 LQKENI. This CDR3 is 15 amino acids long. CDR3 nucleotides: TGTGCCAGCTCACCCTCGGGACTGGGAATCTACGAGCAGTACTTC. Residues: CASSPSGLGIYEQYF. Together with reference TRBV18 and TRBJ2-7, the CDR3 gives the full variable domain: NAGVMQNPRHLVRRRGQEARLRCSPMKGHSHVYWYRQLPEEGLKFMVYLQKENIIDESGMPKERFSAEFPKEGPSILRIQQVVRGDSAAYFCASSPSGLGIYEQYFGPGTRLTVT.

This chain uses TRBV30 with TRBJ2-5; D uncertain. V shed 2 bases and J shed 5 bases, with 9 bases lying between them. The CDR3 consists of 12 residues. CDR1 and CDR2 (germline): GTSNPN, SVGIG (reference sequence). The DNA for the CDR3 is TGTGCCTGGAGTCCCTCACGGGAGACCCAGTACTTC. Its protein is CAWSPSRETQYF.

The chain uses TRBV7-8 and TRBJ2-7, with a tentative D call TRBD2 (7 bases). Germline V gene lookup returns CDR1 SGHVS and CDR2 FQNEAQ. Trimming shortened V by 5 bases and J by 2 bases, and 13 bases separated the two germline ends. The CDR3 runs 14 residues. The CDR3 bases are TGTGCCAGCAGCCCCGCCGGGGGGCCCTACGAGCAGTACTTC. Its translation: CASSPAGGPYEQYF.

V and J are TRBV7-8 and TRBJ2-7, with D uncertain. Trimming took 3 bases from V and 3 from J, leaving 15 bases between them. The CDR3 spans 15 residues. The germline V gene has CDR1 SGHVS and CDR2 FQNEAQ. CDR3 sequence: CASSFRLRGLYEQYF. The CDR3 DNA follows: TGTGCCAGCAGCTTCCGGCTTCGCGGCCTCTACGAGCAGTACTTC.

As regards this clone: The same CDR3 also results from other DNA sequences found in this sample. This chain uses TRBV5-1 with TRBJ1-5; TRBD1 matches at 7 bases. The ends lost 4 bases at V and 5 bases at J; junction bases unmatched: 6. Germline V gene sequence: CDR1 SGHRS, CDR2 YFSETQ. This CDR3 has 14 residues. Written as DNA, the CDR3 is TGCGCCAGCAGCAGAACAGGGGTCGATCAGCCCCAGCATTTT. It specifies CASSRTGVDQPQHF.

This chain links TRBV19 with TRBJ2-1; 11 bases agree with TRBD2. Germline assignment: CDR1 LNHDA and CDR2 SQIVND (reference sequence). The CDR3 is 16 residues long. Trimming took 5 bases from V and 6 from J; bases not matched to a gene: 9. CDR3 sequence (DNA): TGTGCCAGTAGTTCCTATAGCGGGGGGGCCGCCAATGAGCAGTTCTTC. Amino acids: CASSSYSGGAANEQFF.

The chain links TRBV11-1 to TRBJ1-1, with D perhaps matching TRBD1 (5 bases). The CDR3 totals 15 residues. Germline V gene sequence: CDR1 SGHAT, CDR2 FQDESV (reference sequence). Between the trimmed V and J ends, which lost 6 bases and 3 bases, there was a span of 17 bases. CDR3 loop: CASSGQVWADTEAFF. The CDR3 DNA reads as TGTGCCAGCAGTGGACAAGTCTGGGCGGACACTGAAGCTTTCTTT.

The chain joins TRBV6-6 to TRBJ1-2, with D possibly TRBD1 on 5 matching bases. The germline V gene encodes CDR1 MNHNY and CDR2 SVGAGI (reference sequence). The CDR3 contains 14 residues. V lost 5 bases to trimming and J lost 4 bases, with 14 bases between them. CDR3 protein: CASSGSQGSYGYTF. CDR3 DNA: TGTGCCAGCAGTGGGTCTCAGGGATCCTATGGCTACACCTTC.

In DNA form, the CDR3 reads TGCGCCAGCAGCTTGGCAGGGGAAGCCCTCAACACCGGGGAGCTGTTTTTT. This translates into CASSLAGEALNTGELFF. The chain combines TRBV5-1 with TRBJ2-2, with D possibly TRBD1 on 6 matching bases. The CDR3 has 17 amino acids. CDR1 and CDR2 (germline): SGHRS, YFSETQ. V lost 0 bases and J lost 2, with 14 bases in between.

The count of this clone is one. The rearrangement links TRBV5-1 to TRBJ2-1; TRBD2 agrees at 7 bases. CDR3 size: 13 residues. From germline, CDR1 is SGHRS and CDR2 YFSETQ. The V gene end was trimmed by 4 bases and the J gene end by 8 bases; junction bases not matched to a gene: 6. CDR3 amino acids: CASSRGTTHEQFF. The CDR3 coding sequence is TGCGCCAGCAGCCGCGGGACTACCCATGAGCAGTTCTTC.

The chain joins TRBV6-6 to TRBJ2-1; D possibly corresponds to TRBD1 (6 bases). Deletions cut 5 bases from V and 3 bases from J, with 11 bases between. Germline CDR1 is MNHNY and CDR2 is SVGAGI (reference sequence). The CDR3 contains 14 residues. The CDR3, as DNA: TGTGCCAGCAGTCCCGGGACAAACTACAATGAGCAGTTCTTC. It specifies CASSPGTNYNEQFF.

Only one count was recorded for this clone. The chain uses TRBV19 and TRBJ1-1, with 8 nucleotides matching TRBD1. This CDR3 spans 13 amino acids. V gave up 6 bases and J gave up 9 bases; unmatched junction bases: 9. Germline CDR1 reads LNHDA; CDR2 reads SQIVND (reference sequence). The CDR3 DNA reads TGTGCCAGTAGCCCCAGGGGGCGGATCCAAGCTTTCTTT. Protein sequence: CASSPRGRIQAFF.

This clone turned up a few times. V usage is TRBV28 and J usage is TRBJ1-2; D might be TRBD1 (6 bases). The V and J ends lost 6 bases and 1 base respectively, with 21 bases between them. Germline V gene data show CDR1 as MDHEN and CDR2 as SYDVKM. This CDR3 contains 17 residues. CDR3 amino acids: CASSPFNDLQGNYGYTF. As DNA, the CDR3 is TGTGCCAGCAGCCCGTTTAATGACCTACAGGGTAACTATGGCTACACCTTC.

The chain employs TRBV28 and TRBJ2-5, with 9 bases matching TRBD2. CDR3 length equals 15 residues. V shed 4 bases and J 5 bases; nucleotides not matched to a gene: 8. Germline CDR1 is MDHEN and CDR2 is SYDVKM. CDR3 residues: CASSSLAGPRETQYF. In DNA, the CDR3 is TGTGCCAGCAGTTCTCTAGCGGGGCCACGCGAGACCCAGTACTTC.

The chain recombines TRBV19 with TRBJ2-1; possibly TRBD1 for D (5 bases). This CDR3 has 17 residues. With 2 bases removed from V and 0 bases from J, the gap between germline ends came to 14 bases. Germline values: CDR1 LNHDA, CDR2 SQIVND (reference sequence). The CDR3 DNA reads TGTGCCAGTAGTATAAGGTGGGGCCCTAGCTCCTACAATGAGCAGTTCTTC. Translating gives CASSIRWGPSSYNEQFF.

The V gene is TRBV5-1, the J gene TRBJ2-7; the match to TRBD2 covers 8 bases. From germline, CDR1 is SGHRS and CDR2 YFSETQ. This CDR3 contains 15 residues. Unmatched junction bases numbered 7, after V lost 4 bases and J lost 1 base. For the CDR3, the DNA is TGCGCCAGCAGCCGGTCAGCGGGAGAATCCTACGAGCAGTACTTC. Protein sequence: CASSRSAGESYEQYF.

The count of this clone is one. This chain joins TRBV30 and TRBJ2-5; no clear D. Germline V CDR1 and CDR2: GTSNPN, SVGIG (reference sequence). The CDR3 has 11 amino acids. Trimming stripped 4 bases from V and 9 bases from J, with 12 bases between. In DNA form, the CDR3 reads TGTGCCTGGACCTCAGTCGGGCCCCAGTACTTC. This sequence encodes CAWTSVGPQYF.

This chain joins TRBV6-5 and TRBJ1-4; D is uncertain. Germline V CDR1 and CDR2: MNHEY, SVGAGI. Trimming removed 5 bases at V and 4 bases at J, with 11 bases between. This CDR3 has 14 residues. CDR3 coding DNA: TGTGCCAGCAGTCGTAAGAGGTTTAATGAAAAACTGTTTTTT. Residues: CASSRKRFNEKLFF.